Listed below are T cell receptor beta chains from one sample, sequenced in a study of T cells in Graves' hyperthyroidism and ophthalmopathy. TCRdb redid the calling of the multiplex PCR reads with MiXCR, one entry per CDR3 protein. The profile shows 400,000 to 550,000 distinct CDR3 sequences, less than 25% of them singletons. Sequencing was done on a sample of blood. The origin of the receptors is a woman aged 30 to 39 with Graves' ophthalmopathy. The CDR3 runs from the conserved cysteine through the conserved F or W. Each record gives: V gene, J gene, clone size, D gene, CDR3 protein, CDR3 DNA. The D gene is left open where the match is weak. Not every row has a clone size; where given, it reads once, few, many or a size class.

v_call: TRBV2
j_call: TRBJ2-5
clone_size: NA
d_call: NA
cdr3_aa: CASILQYQETQYF
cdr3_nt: TGTGCCAGCATCCTCCAGTACCAAGAGACCCAGTACTTC

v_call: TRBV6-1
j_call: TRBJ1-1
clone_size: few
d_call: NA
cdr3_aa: CASRRGEAFF
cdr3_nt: TGTGCCAGCCGTCGCGGTGAAGCTTTCTTT

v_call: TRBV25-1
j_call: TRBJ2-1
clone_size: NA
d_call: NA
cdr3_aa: CASTHTSKGTHNEQFF
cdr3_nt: TGTGCCAGCACCCATACTAGCAAGGGGACGCACAATGAGCAGTTCTTC

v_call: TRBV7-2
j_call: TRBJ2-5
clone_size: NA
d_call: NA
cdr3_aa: CASSGSFRETQYF
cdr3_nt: TGTGCCAGCAGCGGCTCGTTTCGAGAGACCCAGTACTTC

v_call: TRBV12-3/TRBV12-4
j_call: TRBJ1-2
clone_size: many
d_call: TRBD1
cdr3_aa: CASSRSVGQGSGGYTF
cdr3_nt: TGTGCCAGCAGCCGGAGCGTTGGACAGGGGTCGGGAGGCTACACCTTC

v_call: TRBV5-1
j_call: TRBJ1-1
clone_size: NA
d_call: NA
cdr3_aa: CASSPRTLGDEAFF
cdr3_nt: TGCGCCAGCAGCCCTCGGACACTCGGGGATGAAGCTTTCTTT

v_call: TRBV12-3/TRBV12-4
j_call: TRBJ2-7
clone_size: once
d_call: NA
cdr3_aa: CASSPRASSSYEQYF
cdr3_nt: TGTGCCAGCAGTCCCCGGGCTTCAAGCTCCTACGAGCAGTACTTC

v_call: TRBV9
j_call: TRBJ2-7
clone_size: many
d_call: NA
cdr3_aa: CASSVVPGDLYEQYF
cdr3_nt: TGTGCCAGCAGCGTAGTACCGGGAGACCTCTACGAGCAGTACTTC

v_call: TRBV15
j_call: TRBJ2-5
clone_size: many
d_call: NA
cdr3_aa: CATSEGPSKKTQYF
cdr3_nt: TGTGCCACCAGCGAGGGCCCTTCGAAAAAGACCCAGTACTTC

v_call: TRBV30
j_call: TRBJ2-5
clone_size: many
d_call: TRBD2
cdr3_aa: CAWSVLTSGGGETQYF
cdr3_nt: TGTGCCTGGAGTGTACTGACTAGCGGGGGGGGAGAGACCCAGTACTTC

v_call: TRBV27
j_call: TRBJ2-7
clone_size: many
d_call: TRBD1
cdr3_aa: CASSSLDRVNEQYF
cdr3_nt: TGTGCCAGCAGTTCCTTGGACAGGGTCAACGAGCAGTACTTC

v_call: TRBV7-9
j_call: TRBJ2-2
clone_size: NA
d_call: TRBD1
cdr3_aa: CASSLGQAWGELFF
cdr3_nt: TGTGCCAGCAGCTTGGGACAGGCGTGGGGGGAGCTGTTTTTT

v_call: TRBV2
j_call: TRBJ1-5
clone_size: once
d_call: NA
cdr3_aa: CACSERTSYQPQHF
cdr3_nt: TGTGCCTGCAGTGAGAGGACATCTTATCAGCCCCAGCATTTT

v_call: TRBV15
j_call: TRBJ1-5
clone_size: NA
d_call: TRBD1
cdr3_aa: CATSGLDRADQPQHF
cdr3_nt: TGTGCCACCAGCGGACTGGACAGGGCGGACCAGCCCCAGCATTTT

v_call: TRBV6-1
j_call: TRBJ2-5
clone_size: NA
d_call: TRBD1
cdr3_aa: CASSELVGQGGETQYF
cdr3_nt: TGTGCCAGCAGTGAATTAGTTGGACAGGGGGGGGAGACCCAGTACTTC

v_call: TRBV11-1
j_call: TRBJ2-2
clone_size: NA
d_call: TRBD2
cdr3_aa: CASSLPGLEIHGAGELFF
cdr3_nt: TGTGCCAGCAGCTTACCGGGACTAGAAATCCATGGCGCCGGGGAGCTGTTTTTT

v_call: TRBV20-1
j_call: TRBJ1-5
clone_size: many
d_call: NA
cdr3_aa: CSARDSNNQPQHF
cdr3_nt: TGCAGTGCTAGAGACTCCAACAATCAGCCCCAGCATTTT

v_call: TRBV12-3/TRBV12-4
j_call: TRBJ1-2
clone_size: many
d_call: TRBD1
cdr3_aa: CASSPTGATYGYTF
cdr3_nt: TGTGCCAGCAGTCCGACAGGGGCGACCTATGGCTACACCTTC

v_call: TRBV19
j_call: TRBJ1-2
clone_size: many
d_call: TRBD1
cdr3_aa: CASGMTGANTYGYTF
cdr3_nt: TGTGCCAGTGGCATGACAGGGGCGAACACCTATGGCTACACCTTC

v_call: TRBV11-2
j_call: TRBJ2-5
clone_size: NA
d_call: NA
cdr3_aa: CASSSFPRGPPGETQYF
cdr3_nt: TGTGCCAGCAGCTCTTTCCCCCGGGGGCCTCCAGGAGAGACCCAGTACTTC